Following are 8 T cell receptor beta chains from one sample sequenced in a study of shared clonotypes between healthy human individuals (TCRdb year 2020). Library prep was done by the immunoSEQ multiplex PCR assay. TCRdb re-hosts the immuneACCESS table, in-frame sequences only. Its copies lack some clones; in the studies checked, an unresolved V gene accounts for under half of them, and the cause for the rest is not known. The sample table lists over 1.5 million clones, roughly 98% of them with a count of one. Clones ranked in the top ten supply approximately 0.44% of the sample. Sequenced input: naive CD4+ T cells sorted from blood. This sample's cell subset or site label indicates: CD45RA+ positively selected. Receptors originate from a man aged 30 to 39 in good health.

In nucleotides, the CDR3 is TGCGCCAGCAGCCAAGATACGGCGGGAGGGGGGCCTTACGAGCAGTACTTC. Its protein is CASSQDTAGGGPYEQYF. The chain links TRBV4-1 to TRBJ2-7; TRBD2 matches at 9 bases. CDR1 MGHRA and CDR2 YSYEKL come from the germline V gene. V dropped 0 bases and J dropped 4; count of bases not matched to a gene: 10. The CDR3 extends over 17 amino acids.

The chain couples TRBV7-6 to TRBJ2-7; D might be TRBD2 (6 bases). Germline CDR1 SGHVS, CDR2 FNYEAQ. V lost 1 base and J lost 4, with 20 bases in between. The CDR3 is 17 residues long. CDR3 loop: CASSLDTPGGTSYEQYF. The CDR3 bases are TGTGCCAGCAGCTTAGACACCCCTGGAGGGACCTCGTACGAGCAGTACTTC.

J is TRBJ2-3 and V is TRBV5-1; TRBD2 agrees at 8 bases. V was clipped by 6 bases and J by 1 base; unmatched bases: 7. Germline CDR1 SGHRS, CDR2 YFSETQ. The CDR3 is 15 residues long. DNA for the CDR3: TGCGCCAGCAACCGAGCGGGAGACCGCACAGATACGCAGTATTTT. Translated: CASNRAGDRTDTQYF.

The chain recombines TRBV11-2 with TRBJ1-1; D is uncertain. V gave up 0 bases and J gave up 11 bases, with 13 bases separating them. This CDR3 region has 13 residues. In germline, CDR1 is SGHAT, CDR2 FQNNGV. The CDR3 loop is CASSLDIVLNAFF. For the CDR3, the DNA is TGTGCCAGCAGCTTAGATATTGTTCTGAATGCTTTCTTT.

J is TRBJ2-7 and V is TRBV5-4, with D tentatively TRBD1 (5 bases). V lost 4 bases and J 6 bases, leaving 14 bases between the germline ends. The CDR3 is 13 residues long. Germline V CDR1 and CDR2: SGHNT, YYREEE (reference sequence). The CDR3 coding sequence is TGTGCCAGCAGCGCCCTGGGGCGAGGCGAGCAGTACTTC. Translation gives CASSALGRGEQYF.

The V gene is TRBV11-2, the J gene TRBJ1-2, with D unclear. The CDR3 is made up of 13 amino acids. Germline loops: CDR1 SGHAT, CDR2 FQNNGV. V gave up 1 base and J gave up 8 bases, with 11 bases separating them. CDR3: CASSLVTNAGYTF. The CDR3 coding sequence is TGTGCCAGCAGCTTAGTAACAAACGCGGGCTACACCTTC.

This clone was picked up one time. The CDR3 DNA follows: TGTGCCATCAGTGAGTCGGGACAGGGGTCATACAATGAGCAGTTCTTC. Its translation is CAISESGQGSYNEQFF. The chain has TRBV10-3 and TRBJ2-1, with TRBD1 matching over 10 bases. The CDR3 sequence is 16 residues long. Germline V gene lookup returns CDR1 ENHRY and CDR2 SYGVKD. J lost 4 bases, V lost 0 bases, and 3 bases had no gene match.

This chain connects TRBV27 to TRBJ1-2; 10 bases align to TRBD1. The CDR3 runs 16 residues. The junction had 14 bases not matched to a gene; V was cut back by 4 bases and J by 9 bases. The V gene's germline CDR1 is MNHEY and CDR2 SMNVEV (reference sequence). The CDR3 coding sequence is TGTGCCAGCAGTTGGGCCCGGGACAGGGGTCTGAGTAGCTACACCTTC. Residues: CASSWARDRGLSSYTF.